This T cell receptor beta chain stems from a study of T cell repertoires in cytomegalovirus infection. TCRdb reprocessed the reads via MiXCR and lists one record per CDR3 protein. The sample gives some 100,000 distinct CDR3 sequences, under 30% of which show up once; roughly 77% is in the top ten. As concerns this clonotype: Antigen specificity is unknown.

Germline CDR1 and CDR2: LGHNA and YNFKEQ. Trimming took 3 bases from V and 3 from J; bases not matched to a gene: 13. CDR3 length equals 17 residues. J is TRBJ2-5 and V is TRBV4-2; 7 nucleotides agree with TRBD1. This TCR was sampled from a human donor in good health (CMV status not recorded). Some clones in this sample may be carry-over from other donors' samples. The sample was CD8+ T cells from cultured PBMCs, taken from culture after CMV antigen stimulation. The CDR3 DNA is TGTGCCAGCAGCCATGACACAGGGTCAGGGGGTGAAGAGACCCAGTACTTC. This translates into CASSHDTGSGGEETQYF.